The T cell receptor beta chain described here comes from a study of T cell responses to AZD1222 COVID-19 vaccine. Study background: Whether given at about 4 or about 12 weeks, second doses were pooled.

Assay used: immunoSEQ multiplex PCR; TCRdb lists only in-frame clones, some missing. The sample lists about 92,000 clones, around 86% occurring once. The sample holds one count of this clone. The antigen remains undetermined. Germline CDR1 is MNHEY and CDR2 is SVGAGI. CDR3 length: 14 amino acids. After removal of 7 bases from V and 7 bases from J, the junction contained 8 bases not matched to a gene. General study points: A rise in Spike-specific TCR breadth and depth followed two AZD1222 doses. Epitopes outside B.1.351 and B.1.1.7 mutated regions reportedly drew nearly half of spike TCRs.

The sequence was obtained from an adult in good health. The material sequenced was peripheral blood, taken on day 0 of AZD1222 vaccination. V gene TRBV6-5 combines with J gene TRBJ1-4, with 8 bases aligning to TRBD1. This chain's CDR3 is CASTGSGGVEKLFF. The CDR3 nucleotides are TGTGCCAGCACCGGGTCAGGGGGCGTTGAAAAACTGTTTTTT.